This TCR beta chain was documented in a study of regulatory T cells in long-lasting Graves disease. The overall study: Freshly diagnosed Graves' patients had used antithyroid drugs for under 3 months.

With 1 base removed from V and 5 bases from J, the gap between germline ends came to 5 bases. Germline assignment: CDR1 MNHNS and CDR2 SASEGT. The CDR3 extends over 13 amino acids. Assembly of TCR beta libraries relied on iRepertoire HTBI primers together with Arm-PCR of CDR3 regions. TCRdb processed the multiplex PCR reads anew with MiXCR; each CDR3 protein has one entry. The sample records under 300,000 distinct CDR3 sequences, 20% to 25% being singletons. This clonotype showed up many times. The time point here: newly diagnosed GD, antithyroid drugs for less than 3 months. Following extraction of RNA from PBMCs, that RNA was used to make the TCR library.

The receptor was isolated from a female donor with Graves disease. The V call is TRBV6-1, the J call TRBJ1-4; no clear D. The sequencing here drew on peripheral blood mononuclear cells (PBMCs), taken at new diagnosis, from a patient treated with antithyroid drugs. CDR3 DNA: TGTGCCAGCAGTGAAGACCGGAATGAAAAACTGTTTTTT. Amino acids: CASSEDRNEKLFF.